This is a list of T cell receptor beta chains from one sample in a study of spatial heterogeneity in lung cancer. TCRdb independently ran MiXCR on the 5' RACE reads; one entry per CDR3 protein. This table holds about 120,000 distinct CDR3 sequences, 12% found once. Material: PBMCs, obtained at follow-up. The receptors here all came from a male donor with early-stage non-small cell lung cancer. Both conserved end residues are part of each CDR3.

j_gene: TRBJ2-1
v_gene: TRBV5-1
CDR3aa: CASNADSPSLGEQFF

j_gene: TRBJ1-5
v_gene: TRBV27
CDR3aa: CASSPTNQPQHF

j_gene: TRBJ1-2
v_gene: TRBV4-3
CDR3aa: CASSSRQGYGYTF

j_gene: TRBJ2-7
v_gene: TRBV7-2
CDR3aa: CASSLTNGVGYEQYF

j_gene: TRBJ1-2
v_gene: TRBV5-6
CDR3aa: CASSPTPWDGYTF

j_gene: TRBJ1-3
v_gene: TRBV29-1
CDR3aa: CSVDVGGSGNTIYF

j_gene: TRBJ1-1
v_gene: TRBV2
CDR3aa: CASSEGRKAFF

j_gene: TRBJ1-5
v_gene: TRBV12-2
CDR3aa: CASRLALTGTDSNQPQHF

j_gene: TRBJ2-7
v_gene: TRBV27
CDR3aa: CASSPGTASTYEQYF

j_gene: TRBJ1-2
v_gene: TRBV7-9
CDR3aa: CASSPVQGANYGYTF

j_gene: TRBJ1-1
v_gene: TRBV5-1
CDR3aa: CASSLGAGVTEAFF

j_gene: TRBJ2-4
v_gene: TRBV6-6
CDR3aa: CASSPTGEAKNIQYF